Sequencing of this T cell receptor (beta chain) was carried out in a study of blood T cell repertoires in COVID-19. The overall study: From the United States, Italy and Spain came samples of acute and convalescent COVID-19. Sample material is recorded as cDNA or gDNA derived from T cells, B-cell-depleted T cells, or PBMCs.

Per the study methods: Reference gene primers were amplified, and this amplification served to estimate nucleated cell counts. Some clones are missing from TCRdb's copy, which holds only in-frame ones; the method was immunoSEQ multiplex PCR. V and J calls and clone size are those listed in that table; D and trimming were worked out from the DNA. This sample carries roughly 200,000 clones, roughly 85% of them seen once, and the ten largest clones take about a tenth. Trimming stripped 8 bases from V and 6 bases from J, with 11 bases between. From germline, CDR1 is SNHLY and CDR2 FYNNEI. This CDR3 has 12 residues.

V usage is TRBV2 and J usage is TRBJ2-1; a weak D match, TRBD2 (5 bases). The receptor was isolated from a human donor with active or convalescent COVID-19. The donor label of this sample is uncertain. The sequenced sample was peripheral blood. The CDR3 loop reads CASRPAGNEQFF. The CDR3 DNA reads TGTGCCAGCCGGCCCGCGGGCAATGAGCAGTTCTTC.